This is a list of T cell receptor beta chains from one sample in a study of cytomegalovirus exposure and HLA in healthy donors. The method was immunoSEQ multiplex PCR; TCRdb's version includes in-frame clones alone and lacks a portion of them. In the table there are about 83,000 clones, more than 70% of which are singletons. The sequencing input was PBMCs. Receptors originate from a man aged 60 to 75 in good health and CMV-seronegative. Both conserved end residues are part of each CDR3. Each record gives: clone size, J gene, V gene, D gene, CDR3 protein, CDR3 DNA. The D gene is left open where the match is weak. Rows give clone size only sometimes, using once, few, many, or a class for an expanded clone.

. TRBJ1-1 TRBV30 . CAWSARQGWNTEAFF TGTGCCTGGAGTGCCAGGCAGGGGTGGAACACTGAAGCTTTCTTT
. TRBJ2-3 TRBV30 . CAWSVWGGGDTQYF TGTGCCTGGAGTGTATGGGGGGGCGGCGATACGCAGTATTTT
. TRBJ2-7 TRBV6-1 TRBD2 CASRLAGIYEQYF TGTGCCAGCAGACTAGCGGGGATTTACGAGCAGTACTTC
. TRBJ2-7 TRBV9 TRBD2 CASSVTGGGYEQYF TGTGCCAGCAGCGTCACGGGAGGGGGGTACGAGCAGTACTTC
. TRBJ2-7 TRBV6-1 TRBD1 CASRAGTGISYEQYF TGTGCCAGCAGAGCCGGGACAGGCATCTCCTACGAGCAGTACTTC
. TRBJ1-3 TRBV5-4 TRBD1 CASGTVGNTIYF TGTGCCAGCGGGACAGTCGGAAACACCATATATTTT
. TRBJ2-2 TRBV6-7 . CASSYRVRAGVLFF TGTGCCAGCAGTTACAGGGTCAGGGCCGGCGTGCTGTTTTTT
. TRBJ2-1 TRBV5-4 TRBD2 CASSQAGTSVPLEAFF TGTGCCAGCAGCCAAGCCGGGACTAGCGTCCCCCTTGAGGCGTTCTTC
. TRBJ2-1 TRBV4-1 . CASSQAYVKNEQFF TGCGCCAGCAGCCAAGCCTATGTGAAAAATGAGCAGTTCTTC
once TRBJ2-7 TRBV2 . CASSESRNGYEQYF TGTGCCAGCAGTGAATCCAGGAACGGCTACGAGCAGTACTTC
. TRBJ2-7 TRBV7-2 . CASSLDSIYEQYF TGTGCCAGCAGCCTTGACAGTATCTACGAGCAGTACTTC
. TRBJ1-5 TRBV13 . CASTLGGANQPQHF TGTGCCAGCACCTTAGGAGGGGCGAATCAGCCCCAGCATTTT
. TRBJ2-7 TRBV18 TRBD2 CASSPGLLAGNYEQYF TGTGCCAGCTCCCCGGGTTTACTAGCGGGAAACTACGAGCAGTACTTC
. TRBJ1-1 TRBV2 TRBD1 CASRLGQGVTEAFF TGTGCCAGCAGGTTGGGACAGGGGGTCACTGAAGCTTTCTTT
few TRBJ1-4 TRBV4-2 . CASSRDGLSGGEKLFF TGTGCCAGCAGCCGAGACGGACTCAGCGGGGGTGAAAAACTGTTTTTT
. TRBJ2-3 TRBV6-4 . CASSTGNTDTQYF TGTGCCAGCAGTACAGGAAACACAGATACGCAGTATTTT
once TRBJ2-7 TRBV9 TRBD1 CASSRGDRGDEQYF TGTGCCAGCAGCCGAGGGGACAGGGGTGACGAGCAGTACTTC
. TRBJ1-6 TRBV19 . CASSPGQNSPLHF TGTGCCAGTAGTCCAGGGCAAAATTCACCCCTCCACTTT
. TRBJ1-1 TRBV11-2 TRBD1 CASSPDRGTEAFF TGTGCCAGCAGCCCGGACAGGGGAACTGAAGCTTTCTTT
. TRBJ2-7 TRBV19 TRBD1 CASSADRESYEQYF TGTGCCAGTAGCGCTGACAGGGAATCCTACGAGCAGTACTTC
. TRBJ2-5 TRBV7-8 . CASSVGLLQETQYF TGTGCCAGCAGCGTGGGACTTCTCCAAGAGACCCAGTACTTC
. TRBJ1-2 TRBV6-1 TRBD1 CASSAGDRGYGYTF TGTGCCAGCAGTGCCGGTGACAGGGGCTATGGCTACACCTTC
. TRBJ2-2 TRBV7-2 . CAVGNLNTGELFF TGTGCCGTCGGGAACCTTAACACCGGGGAGCTGTTTTTT
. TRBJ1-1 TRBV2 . CASRDSSRANTEAFF TGTGCCAGCAGGGACTCTAGTAGGGCGAACACTGAAGCTTTCTTT
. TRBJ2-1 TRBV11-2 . CASSPLGQAGEQFF TGTGCCAGCAGCCCACTAGGGCAGGCCGGTGAGCAGTTCTTC
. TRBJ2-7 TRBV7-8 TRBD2 CASSMGGTENYEQYF TGTGCCAGCAGCATGGGAGGGACGGAAAACTACGAGCAGTACTTC
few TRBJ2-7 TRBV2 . CASSKEKPAYEQYF TGTGCCAGCAGTAAAGAAAAGCCGGCCTACGAGCAGTACTTC
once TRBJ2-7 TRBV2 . CASSEAPSSYEQYF TGTGCCAGCAGTGAAGCCCCCTCCTCCTACGAGCAGTACTTC
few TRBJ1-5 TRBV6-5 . CASSWALNQPQHF TGTGCCAGCAGTTGGGCTTTAAATCAGCCCCAGCATTTT
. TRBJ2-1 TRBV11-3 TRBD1 CASSFRTGASNEQFF TGTGCCAGCAGCTTTAGGACAGGGGCAAGCAATGAGCAGTTCTTC
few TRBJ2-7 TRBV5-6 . CASSLVSGVDSYEQYF TGTGCCAGCAGCTTGGTCTCAGGGGTGGACTCCTACGAGCAGTACTTC
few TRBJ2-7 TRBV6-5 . CASSYGAGYEQYF TGTGCCAGCAGTTACGGTGCCGGCTACGAGCAGTACTTC
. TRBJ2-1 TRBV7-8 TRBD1 CASRVRDSDHNEQFF TGTGCCAGCAGGGTGAGGGACAGCGACCACAATGAGCAGTTCTTC
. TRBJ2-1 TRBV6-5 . CASRRGQGRWNEQFF TGTGCCAGCAGGAGGGGGCAGGGGAGGTGGAATGAGCAGTTCTTC
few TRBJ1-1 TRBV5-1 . CASSTRTQQSTEAFF TGCGCCAGCAGCACCCGAACACAGCAGAGCACTGAAGCTTTCTTT
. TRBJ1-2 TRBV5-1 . CASSSLSANYGYTF TGCGCCAGCAGCTCGTTGAGCGCCAACTATGGCTACACCTTC
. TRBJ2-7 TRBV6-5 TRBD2 CASNPTSGGGYEQYF TGTGCCAGCAACCCAACTAGCGGGGGGGGCTACGAGCAGTACTTC
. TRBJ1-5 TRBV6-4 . CASRAPRGHRRGADQPQHF TGTGCCAGCAGGGCCCCTAGGGGTCATCGCAGGGGTGCGGATCAGCCCCAGCATTTT
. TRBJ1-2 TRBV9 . CASSVVGRADGYTF TGTGCCAGCAGCGTAGTGGGCAGGGCCGATGGCTACACCTTC
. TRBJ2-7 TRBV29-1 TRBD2 CSVEEVAGGEQYF TGCAGCGTTGAAGAGGTAGCGGGGGGCGAGCAGTACTTC
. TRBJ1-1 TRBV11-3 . CASSLVKNTEAFF TGTGCCAGCAGCTTAGTAAAGAACACTGAAGCTTTCTTT
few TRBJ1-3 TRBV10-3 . CAISREGQGGNTIYF TGTGCCATCAGTCGGGAGGGCCAAGGAGGGAACACCATATATTTT
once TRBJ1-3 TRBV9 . CASSPELVRHQTTSGNTIYF TGTGCCAGCAGCCCCGAATTGGTCCGACACCAAACCACCTCTGGAAACACCATATATTTT
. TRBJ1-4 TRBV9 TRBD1 CASSDGQGPSKLFF TGTGCCAGCAGCGACGGACAGGGTCCTTCCAAACTGTTTTTT
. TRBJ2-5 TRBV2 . CASTGIRNLETQYF TGTGCCAGCACCGGGATTCGGAACCTAGAGACCCAGTACTTC
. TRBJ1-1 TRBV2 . CASVRQNTEAFF TGTGCCAGTGTTAGACAGAACACTGAAGCTTTCTTT
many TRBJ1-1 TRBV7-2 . CAKTGGLNTEAFF TGTGCCAAAACGGGGGGGTTGAACACTGAAGCTTTCTTT
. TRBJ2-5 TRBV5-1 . CASSVGAGGGNRLAQYF TGCGCCAGCAGCGTGGGGGCAGGGGGAGGCAACCGGTTAGCCCAGTACTTC
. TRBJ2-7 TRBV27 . CASSPGTYEQYF TGTGCCAGCAGCCCGGGGACCTACGAGCAGTACTTC
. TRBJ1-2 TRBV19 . CASSIAPGLGYGYTF TGTGCCAGTAGTATAGCCCCAGGGTTAGGCTATGGCTACACCTTC